This is a list of T cell receptor beta chains from one sample in a study of T cells in Graves' hyperthyroidism and ophthalmopathy. MiXCR, applied by TCRdb to the multiplex PCR reads, yields one record per CDR3 protein. Of 690,000 or so distinct CDR3 sequences listed, roughly 20% are singletons. The specimen was blood. The receptors originated from a woman aged 50 to 60 with Graves' hyperthyroidism that later progressed to Graves' ophthalmopathy. The conserved cysteine and the conserved F or W are not part of the CDR3 here.

V gene: TRBV20-1
CDR3 protein: SARGGTYTEAF

V gene: TRBV5-5
CDR3 protein: ASSLWAGGGETQY

V gene: TRBV6-1
CDR3 protein: ASRALEGTYEQY

V gene: TRBV20-1
CDR3 protein: SARGSGRPGNTIY

V gene: TRBV3-1
CDR3 protein: ASSLLAGGPSKEQF

V gene: TRBV5-8
CDR3 protein: ASSPRASDTQY

V gene: TRBV7-9
CDR3 protein: ASSFGVLGNTIY

V gene: TRBV27
CDR3 protein: ASSSTPPDGYT

V gene: TRBV19
CDR3 protein: ASSMERTDGYT

V gene: TRBV6-1
CDR3 protein: ASSELDRGEQPQH

V gene: TRBV6-6
CDR3 protein: ASSYSSLNTEAF

V gene: TRBV5-1
CDR3 protein: ASSRTSGVDGETQY

V gene: TRBV5-1
CDR3 protein: ASSLQGAAYNEAF

V gene: TRBV11-2
CDR3 protein: ASSPPTGTLNEKLF

V gene: TRBV10-2
CDR3 protein: ASSEAGKGSPLH

V gene: TRBV9
CDR3 protein: ASSADHGYGYT

V gene: TRBV3-1
CDR3 protein: ASSPSAYMWVPLH

V gene: TRBV11-3
CDR3 protein: ASSFSRGRGCGYT

V gene: TRBV3-1
CDR3 protein: ASSQGLGAGGTSYNEQF

V gene: TRBV7-8
CDR3 protein: ASSLGGDTSYEQY

V gene: TRBV7-8
CDR3 protein: ASSLEGTGNTIY

V gene: TRBV29-1
CDR3 protein: SVEGRANEKLF

V gene: TRBV2
CDR3 protein: ASTKEWRGVMDEQF

V gene: TRBV5-8
CDR3 protein: ASSLVPRGPNQPQH

V gene: TRBV20-1
CDR3 protein: SATRVLAGGLNTGELL

V gene: TRBV28
CDR3 protein: ASSFSRGQGRLDGYT

V gene: TRBV12-3/TRBV12-4
CDR3 protein: ASTSGGGSTDTQY

V gene: TRBV19
CDR3 protein: ASSPIRDTQY

V gene: TRBV29-1
CDR3 protein: SAWTGGKAEAF

V gene: TRBV3-1
CDR3 protein: ASSQGTTTGGELF

V gene: TRBV5-1
CDR3 protein: ATRGGVRNTEAF

V gene: TRBV7-9
CDR3 protein: AVTGQNGNQPQH

V gene: TRBV29-1
CDR3 protein: SVEVQADTQY

V gene: TRBV12-3/TRBV12-4
CDR3 protein: ASSLWQGETQY

V gene: TRBV15
CDR3 protein: ATSRDLWTGVTEAF

V gene: TRBV18
CDR3 protein: ASSPLSGGNTEAF

V gene: TRBV7-2
CDR3 protein: ASSLLPGLGNQPQH

V gene: TRBV20-1
CDR3 protein: SARDSGYEQY

V gene: TRBV3-1
CDR3 protein: ASSPQGGWGGTQETQY

V gene: TRBV19
CDR3 protein: ASSSEGRYGYT